The 9 T cell receptor beta chains below come from one sample, sequenced in a study of cytomegalovirus exposure and HLA in healthy donors. Researchers ran the PCR with 60 Vbeta and 13 Jbeta primers. TCRdb keeps only in-frame clones here, not all; method: immunoSEQ multiplex PCR. Recorded for this sample: more than 40,000 clones. The sample consisted of PBMCs. The origin of the receptors is a female donor in good health and CMV-seronegative.

The chain employs TRBV6-5 and TRBJ1-1; the match to TRBD1 covers 9 bases. CDR3 size: 14 residues. Germline values: CDR1 MNHEY, CDR2 SVGAGI. Trimming cost V 6 bases and J 5 bases; bases outside gene matches: 7. CDR3 sequence reads: CASRPGQGHTEAFF. The CDR3 nucleotides are TGTGCCAGCAGGCCGGGACAGGGTCATACTGAAGCTTTCTTT.

This chain joins TRBV29-1 and TRBJ2-1, with 10 nucleotides matching TRBD2. The V and J ends lost 5 bases and 6 bases, in that order; junction bases with no gene match: 7. The CDR3 has 14 residues. The germline CDR1 and CDR2 sequences are SQVTM and ANQGSEA. The DNA of the CDR3 is TGCAGCGTTCCGAATCTAGCGGGAGCCAATGAGCAGTTCTTC. It encodes CSVPNLAGANEQFF.

The chain couples TRBV19 to TRBJ2-1; 14 bases fit TRBD2. J was trimmed by 8 bases and V by 5 bases; bases with no gene match: 8. Per the germline V gene, CDR1 is LNHDA and CDR2 is SQIVND (reference sequence). The CDR3 is made up of 16 amino acids. CDR3 protein: CASSPTGTSGSDEQFF. The CDR3 nucleotides read TGTGCCAGTAGTCCTACGGGGACTAGCGGGAGCGATGAGCAGTTCTTC.

V and J are TRBV9 and TRBJ2-7; D unclear. This CDR3 has 14 amino acids. Deletions cut 0 bases from V and 3 bases from J, with 10 bases between. In germline, CDR1 is SGDLS, CDR2 YYNGEE. The CDR3 bases are TGTGCCAGCAGCGTAGATGGCGCAGACTACGAGCAGTACGTC. This codes for CASSVDGADYEQYV.

As DNA, the CDR3 is TGTGCCAGCAGCCAAGGCATTCAGGCACGGGGGTCAAATCAGCCCCAGCATTTT. It codes for CASSQGIQARGSNQPQHF. This chain connects TRBV4-2 to TRBJ1-5; perhaps TRBD1 as D (5 bases). Germline V gene sequence: CDR1 LGHNA, CDR2 YNFKEQ. The CDR3 consists of 18 residues. Deletions cut 1 base from V and 4 bases from J, with 20 bases between.

This sequence joins TRBV18 and TRBJ1-4; no definite D call. Trimming stripped 0 bases from V and 6 bases from J, with 14 bases between. Germline-derived CDR1 and CDR2 are KGHSH and LQKENI. This CDR3 is 16 amino acids long. CDR3 sequence (DNA): TGTGCCAGCTCACCACCGATGAGAGGGAGGGATGAAAAACTGTTTTTT. It specifies CASSPPMRGRDEKLFF.

The chain is built from TRBV27 and TRBJ2-7, with TRBD1 as a possible D gene (6 bases). CDR1 and CDR2 (germline): MNHEY, SMNVEV (reference sequence). This CDR3 has 15 residues. The V end was cut by 4 bases, the J end by 3 bases, with 16 bases between. DNA of the CDR3: TGTGCCAGCAGTTCACCAGCCGGGACACGCTACGAGCAGTACTTC. Translated, it gives CASSSPAGTRYEQYF.

The chain has TRBV5-1 and TRBJ2-7, with 8 bases aligning to TRBD2. This CDR3 comprises 13 residues. V lost 4 bases, J lost 4 bases, and 4 bases stayed unmatched. Germline CDR1 is SGHRS and CDR2 is YFSETQ. This CDR3 is CASSRASGYEQYF. The CDR3 DNA is TGCGCCAGCAGCAGGGCTAGCGGGTACGAGCAGTACTTC.

J is TRBJ2-7 and V is TRBV30; 7 bases are shared with TRBD1. This CDR3 region has 14 residues. Germline V gene sequence: CDR1 GTSNPN, CDR2 SVGIG (reference sequence). V trimming: 1 base; J trimming: 0 bases; junction bases outside the gene matches: 3. In DNA form, the CDR3 reads TGTGCCTGGAGTGAAGCAGGGGGCTCCTACGAGCAGTACTTC. Amino acid sequence: CAWSEAGGSYEQYF.